Reported below is one T cell receptor (beta chain). Its antigen is not identified. The sample is drawn from a study of T cells in Graves' hyperthyroidism and ophthalmopathy. Diagnoses used clinical symptoms, serum thyroxine and TRAb, thyroid ultrasound and orbital computed tomography. Study-level points and caveats: The majority of expanded thyroid clonotypes above 0.001 also appeared in blood. The model foresaw ophthalmopathy a median roughly 6.6 months prior to onset.

TCR beta CDR3 regions were amplified from RNA. HTBI primers were employed in a first-round RT-PCR of the TCR CDR3. Using its own MiXCR run on the multiplex PCR reads, TCRdb lists one record per CDR3 protein. The table has more than 550,000 distinct CDR3 sequences, about 45% seen once. The sample consisted of peripheral blood or thyroid tissue (not recorded which). This sequence originates from an adult man with Graves' disease, either hyperthyroidism or ophthalmopathy (not recorded which).

CDR3 sequence reads: CAISESVRGYTF. The CDR3 region has the DNA TGTGCCATCAGTGAGTCGGTACGGGGCTACACCTTC. The chain uses TRBV10-3 and TRBJ1-2; D uncertain. Deletions cut 0 bases from V and 8 bases from J, with 7 bases between. The germline gives CDR1 ENHRY, CDR2 SYGVKD. The CDR3 has 12 amino acids.